This T cell receptor (beta chain) originates from a study of blood T cell repertoires in COVID-19. The overall study: Samples of COVID-19 (acute and convalescent) were obtained from the United States, Italy and Spain. T cells, B-cell-depleted T cells, or PBMCs supplied cDNA or gDNA.

This CDR3 region has 15 residues. Germline V gene sequence: CDR1 LNHDA, CDR2 SQIVND (reference sequence). Losses at the gene ends were 5 bases for V and 9 bases for J; bases not matched to a gene: 13. Original processing methods: Nucleated cell counts were estimated from reference gene primer amplification. Method: immunoSEQ multiplex PCR; TCRdb's copy keeps in-frame clones and lacks some. V, J and clone size reflect that table, while D and trimming were determined from the DNA. Here the sample spans 55,000 to 75,000 clones, 72% being singletons. The TCR was taken from a woman between 70 and 85 years old with COVID-19, enrolled during active disease. Sequenced sample: peripheral blood. The chain employs TRBV19 and TRBJ2-3, with 8 bases lining up with TRBD2. CDR3 coding DNA: TGTGCCAGTAGTTTCGGGGGGGTCCGCCCCTCCACGCAGTATTTT. Protein sequence: CASSFGGVRPSTQYF. Drawing the rest from reference TRBV19 and TRBJ2-3, the complete variable domain is DGGITQSPKYLFRKEGQNVTLSCEQNLNHDAMYWYRQDPGQGLRLIYYSQIVNDFQKGDIAEGYSVSREKKESFPLTVTSAQKNPTAFYLCASSFGGVRPSTQYFGPGTRLTVL.